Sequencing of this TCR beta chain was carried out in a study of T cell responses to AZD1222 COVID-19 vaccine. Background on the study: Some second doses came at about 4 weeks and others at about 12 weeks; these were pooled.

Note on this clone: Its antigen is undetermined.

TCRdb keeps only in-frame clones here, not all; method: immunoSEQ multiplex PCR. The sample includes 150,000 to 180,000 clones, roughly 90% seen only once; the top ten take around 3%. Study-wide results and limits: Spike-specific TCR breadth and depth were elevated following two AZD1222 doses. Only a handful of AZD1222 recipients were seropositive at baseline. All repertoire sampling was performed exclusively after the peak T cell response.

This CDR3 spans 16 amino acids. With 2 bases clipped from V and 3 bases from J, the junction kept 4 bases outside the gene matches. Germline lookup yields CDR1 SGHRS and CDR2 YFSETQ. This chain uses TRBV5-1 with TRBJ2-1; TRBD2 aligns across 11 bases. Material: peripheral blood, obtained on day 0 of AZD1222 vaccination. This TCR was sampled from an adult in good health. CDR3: CASSFFTSGGYNEQFF. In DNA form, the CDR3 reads TGCGCCAGCAGCTTCTTTACTAGCGGGGGCTACAATGAGCAGTTCTTC.